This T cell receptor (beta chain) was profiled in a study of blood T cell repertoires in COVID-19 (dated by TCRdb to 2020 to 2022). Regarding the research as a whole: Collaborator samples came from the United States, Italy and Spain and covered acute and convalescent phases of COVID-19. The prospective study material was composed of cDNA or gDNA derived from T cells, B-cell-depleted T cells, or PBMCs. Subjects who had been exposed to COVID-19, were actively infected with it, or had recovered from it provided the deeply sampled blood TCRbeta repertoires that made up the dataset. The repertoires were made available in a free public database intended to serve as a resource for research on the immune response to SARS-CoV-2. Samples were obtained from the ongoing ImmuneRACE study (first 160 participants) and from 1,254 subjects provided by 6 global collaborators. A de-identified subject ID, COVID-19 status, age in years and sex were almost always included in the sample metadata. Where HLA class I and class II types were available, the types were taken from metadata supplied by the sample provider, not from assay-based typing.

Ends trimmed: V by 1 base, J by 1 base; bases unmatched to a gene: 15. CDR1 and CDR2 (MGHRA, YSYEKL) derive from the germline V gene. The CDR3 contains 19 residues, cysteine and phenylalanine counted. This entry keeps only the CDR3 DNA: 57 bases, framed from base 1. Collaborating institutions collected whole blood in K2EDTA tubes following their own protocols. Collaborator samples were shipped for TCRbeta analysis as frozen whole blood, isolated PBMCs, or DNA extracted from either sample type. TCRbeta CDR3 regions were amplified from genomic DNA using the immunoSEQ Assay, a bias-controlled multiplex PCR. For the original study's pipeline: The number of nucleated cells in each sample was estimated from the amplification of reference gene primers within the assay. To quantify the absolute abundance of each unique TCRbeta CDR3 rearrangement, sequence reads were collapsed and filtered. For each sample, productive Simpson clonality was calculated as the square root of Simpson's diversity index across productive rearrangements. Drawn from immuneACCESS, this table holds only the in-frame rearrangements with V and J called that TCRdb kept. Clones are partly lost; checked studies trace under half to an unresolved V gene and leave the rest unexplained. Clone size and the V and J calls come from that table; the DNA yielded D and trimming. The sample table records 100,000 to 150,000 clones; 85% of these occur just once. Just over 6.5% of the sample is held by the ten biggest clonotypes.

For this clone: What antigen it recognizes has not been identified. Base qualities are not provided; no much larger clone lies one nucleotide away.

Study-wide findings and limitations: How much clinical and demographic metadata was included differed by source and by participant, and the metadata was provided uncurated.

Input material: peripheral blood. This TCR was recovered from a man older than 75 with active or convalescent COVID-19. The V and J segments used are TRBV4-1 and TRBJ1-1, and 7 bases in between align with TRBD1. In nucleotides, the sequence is TGCGCCAGCAGCCAAGCCTTTGTCAGGACAGGAACAAGGAACACTGAAGCTTTCTTT. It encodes CASSQAFVRTGTRNTEAFF.